One sample yielded the 23 T cell receptor beta chains listed below, sequenced in a study of blood T cell repertoires in COVID-19. Sequencing used immunoSEQ multiplex PCR; TCRdb keeps in-frame clones, though not all of them. Of over 350,000 clones in the sample, 70% to 90% are singletons; the top ten hold under 2%. Sequencing was performed on PBMCs or T cells enriched from blood (not recorded which). The source of these receptors is a woman younger than 35 with acute COVID-19.

The chain is built from TRBV2 and TRBJ2-7, with D hard to call. Germline CDR1 SNHLY, CDR2 FYNNEI. V was pared by 3 bases and J by 5 bases, with 8 bases between. The CDR3 loop spans 12 amino acids. The CDR3 DNA reads TGTGCCAGCAGTGACAGGCGAGACGAGCAGTACTTC. Protein: CASSDRRDEQYF.

This clone was counted a single time. V is TRBV5-4 and J is TRBJ2-5; D is uncertain. Germline V gene lookup returns CDR1 SGHNT and CDR2 YYREEE (reference sequence). The CDR3 contains 14 residues. V lost 0 bases, J lost 2 bases, and 8 bases lay in between. The CDR3 region is CASSLADTQETQYF. The DNA of the CDR3 is TGTGCCAGCAGCTTGGCCGACACTCAAGAGACCCAGTACTTC.

The CDR3 here is CASSQRNSNQPQHF. CDR3 nucleotide sequence: TGTGCCAGCAGCCAAAGGAACAGTAATCAGCCCCAGCATTTT. The J gene is TRBJ1-5, the V gene TRBV3-1 (or the pseudogene TRBV3-2); no firm D call. The CDR3 is 14 amino acids. Germline-derived CDR1 and CDR2 are LGHDT and YNNKEL (reference sequence). V lost 2 bases to trimming and J lost 4 bases, with 9 bases between them.

This chain links TRBV27 with TRBJ1-6, with a possible D match to TRBD1 (5 bases). This CDR3 has 14 amino acids. CDR1 MNHEY and CDR2 SMNVEV come from the germline V gene (reference sequence). V gave up 7 bases and J gave up 4 bases, with 11 bases separating them. CDR3 nucleotide sequence: TGTGCCAGCACCGGGGGTCCTTATAATTCACCCCTCCACTTT. Its translation is CASTGGPYNSPLHF.

The J gene is TRBJ2-1, the V gene TRBV19; 9 bases are a match to TRBD2. Germline V gives CDR1 LNHDA, CDR2 SQIVND (reference sequence). The V gene end was trimmed by 3 bases and the J gene end by 10 bases; junction bases not matched to a gene: 7. The CDR3 consists of 14 residues. The CDR3 spells CASSMIAGEREQFF. CDR3 nucleotides: TGTGCCAGTAGTATGATAGCGGGGGAACGGGAGCAGTTCTTC.

This rearrangement joins TRBV12-5 to TRBJ2-7; 7 nucleotides line up with TRBD1. Germline V gene data show CDR1 as LGHNT and CDR2 as FRNRAP. The CDR3 loop spans 13 amino acids. J lost 5 bases, V lost 7 bases, and 8 bases had no gene match. DNA of the CDR3: TGTGCTAGTGAGGGACAGAGTACTAACGAGCAGTACTTC. Translating gives CASEGQSTNEQYF. The full variable domain, its missing parts supplied by reference TRBV12-5 and TRBJ2-7, is DARVTQTPRHKVTEMGQEVTMRCQPILGHNTVFWYRQTMMQGLELLAYFRNRAPLDDSGMPKDRFSAEMPDATLATLKIQPSEPRDSAVYFCASEGQSTNEQYFGPGTRLTVT.

V is TRBV28 and J is TRBJ2-1; TRBD1 might be the D (6 bases). Germline lookup yields CDR1 MDHEN and CDR2 SYDVKM. The CDR3 consists of 15 residues. The V gene lost 8 bases and the J gene lost 6 bases, with 20 bases spanning the gap. CDR3 residues: CASESGTQNPNEQFF. The CDR3 nucleotides read TGTGCCAGCGAATCCGGGACACAAAACCCCAATGAGCAGTTCTTC.

V usage is TRBV5-1 and J usage is TRBJ2-5; TRBD2 agrees at 7 bases. Germline V gives CDR1 SGHRS, CDR2 YFSETQ. The CDR3 consists of 13 residues. V gave up 4 bases and J gave up 5 bases; unmatched junction bases: 5. Here the CDR3 DNA reads TGCGCCAGCAGCGGTCGCGGGAGCGAGACCCAGTACTTC. The encoded protein is CASSGRGSETQYF.

The V gene is TRBV2, the J gene TRBJ2-5, with 7 nucleotides matching TRBD2. The V gene's germline CDR1 is SNHLY and CDR2 FYNNEI. Losses at the gene ends were 1 base for V and 5 bases for J; bases not matched to a gene: 1. The CDR3 consists of 13 residues. The CDR3 here is CASSEVGGETQYF. The CDR3 DNA follows: TGTGCCAGCAGTGAAGTGGGGGGGGAGACCCAGTACTTC.

This chain joins TRBV7-3 and TRBJ2-5, with 8 nucleotides matching TRBD1. The CDR3 has 15 residues. Germline assignment: CDR1 SGHTA and CDR2 FQGTGA. V gave up 3 bases and J gave up 3 bases; unmatched junction bases: 6. This CDR3 reads CASSFSPGQEETQYF. CDR3 nucleotides: TGTGCCAGCAGCTTCTCACCGGGACAGGAAGAGACCCAGTACTTC.

The V and J genes are TRBV28 and TRBJ2-7; tentatively, D is TRBD1 (5 bases). V was shortened by 7 bases and J by 4 bases, with 14 bases between the two germline ends. Germline V gene sequence: CDR1 MDHEN, CDR2 SYDVKM. The CDR3 is 13 residues long. The CDR3, as DNA: TGTGCCAGCACCCTGTCAGGGAATTACGAGCAGTACTTC. The encoded protein is CASTLSGNYEQYF.

The V and J genes are TRBV10-3 and TRBJ1-4, with D possibly being TRBD1 (5 bases). Trimming took off 0 bases at V and 3 bases at J, with 23 bases between the two ends. This CDR3 comprises 20 residues. Germline CDR1 ENHRY, CDR2 SYGVKD. For the CDR3, the DNA is TGTGCCATCAGTGAGTCGAGACCAGGGATCAAATCGGTCGCTAATGAAAAACTGTTTTTT. It codes for CAISESRPGIKSVANEKLFF.

This rearrangement joins TRBV21-1 to TRBJ2-7; the table's D call of TRBD1 was not tested on the DNA. TRBV21-1 is termed a pseudogene. This CDR3 comprises 15 residues. CDR3 sequence reads: CASSNEGRGHYEQYF. The CDR3 DNA is TGTGCCAGCAGCAACGAGGGCAGGGGGCACTACGAGCAGTACTTC.

This clone has a single count. The chain employs TRBV4-3 and TRBJ2-2, with D perhaps TRBD2 (5 bases). V lost 3 bases and J 2 bases, leaving 10 bases between the germline ends. Germline V lookup: CDR1 LGHNA, CDR2 YSLEER. The CDR3 contains 15 residues. In DNA, the CDR3 is TGCGCCAGCAGCCATGGGAGACATAACACCGGGGAGCTGTTTTTT. This gives the protein CASSHGRHNTGELFF.

The chain combines TRBV9 with TRBJ2-5; 11 bases line up with TRBD2. Germline loops: CDR1 SGDLS, CDR2 YYNGEE. The CDR3 is 16 amino acids. V was pared by 0 bases and J by 2 bases, with 3 bases of the junction left unmatched. CDR3 loop: CASSVGLAGSQETQYF. The CDR3 bases are TGTGCCAGCAGCGTAGGACTAGCGGGGTCGCAAGAGACCCAGTACTTC.

The V and J genes are TRBV2 and TRBJ2-7, with 8 bases matching TRBD2. Per germline, CDR1 SNHLY and CDR2 FYNNEI. The trim removed 7 bases at V and 2 bases at J, leaving 7 bases unmatched. The CDR3 is 14 amino acids. The CDR3 sequence is CASMERESAYEQYF. CDR3 DNA sequence: TGTGCCAGCATGGAGCGGGAGAGCGCCTACGAGCAGTACTTC. Drawing the rest from reference TRBV2 and TRBJ2-7, the complete variable domain is EPEVTQTPSHQVTQMGQEVILRCVPISNHLYFYWYRQILGQKVEFLVSFYNNEISEKSEIFDDQFSVERPDGSNFTLKIRSTKLEDSAMYFCASMERESAYEQYFGPGTRLTVT.

The rearrangement uses TRBV9 and TRBJ1-1; D unresolved. This CDR3 is built from 14 residues. Germline V lookup: CDR1 SGDLS, CDR2 YYNGEE. Trimming stripped 0 bases from V and 3 bases from J, with 9 bases between. This CDR3 reads CASSVGGADTEAFF. The CDR3 nucleotides read TGTGCCAGCAGCGTAGGCGGAGCTGACACTGAAGCTTTCTTT.

V usage is TRBV27 and J usage is TRBJ1-3; D not resolved. V lost 7 bases and J lost 4, with 8 bases in between. The CDR3 length is 12 residues. Looked up from germline, CDR1 is MNHEY and CDR2 is SMNVEV (reference sequence). CDR3 DNA: TGTGCCAGCATGAACAGCGGAAACACCATATATTTT. Amino acids: CASMNSGNTIYF.

This rearrangement joins TRBV27 to TRBJ2-7; D unclear. In germline, CDR1 is MNHEY, CDR2 SMNVEV (reference sequence). The CDR3 is 14 amino acids. V shed 0 bases and J shed 0 bases, with 6 bases lying between them. The CDR3 spells CASSLSAVSYEQYF. CDR3 DNA: TGTGCCAGCAGTTTATCGGCGGTCTCCTACGAGCAGTACTTC.

CDR3 in DNA: TGTGCCAGCAGTTACTCCCAGGGACAGGGGGGCTACACCTTC. This translates into CASSYSQGQGGYTF. The chain couples TRBV6-5 to TRBJ1-2; 10 positions agree with TRBD1. J was trimmed by 8 bases and V by 0 bases; bases with no gene match: 3. CDR1 and CDR2 (germline): MNHEY, SVGAGI. The CDR3 runs 14 residues.

This chain connects TRBV5-6 to TRBJ1-5, with 8 nucleotides matching TRBD1. The CDR3 is 16 amino acids. With V trimmed by 2 bases and J by 4 bases, 8 bases remained unmatched. Per germline, CDR1 SGHDT and CDR2 YYEEEE. The CDR3, as DNA: TGTGCCAGCAGCTTTGGCGGGACAGGTTCTAATCAGCCCCAGCATTTT. Translation gives CASSFGGTGSNQPQHF.

The genes are TRBV9 and TRBJ1-2; no clear D. Trimming removed 0 bases from V and 6 bases from J, with 6 bases in between. CDR3 length equals 12 residues. CDR1 is SGDLS and CDR2 is YYNGEE in the germline V gene. The CDR3 protein is CASSVDGDGYTF. The CDR3 DNA reads as TGTGCCAGCAGCGTAGACGGGGATGGCTACACCTTC. The full variable domain, with the rest looked up from reference TRBV9 and TRBJ1-2, is DSGVTQTPKHLITATGQRVTLRCSPRSGDLSVYWYQQSLDQGLQFLIQYYNGEERAKGNILERFSAQQFPDLHSELNLSSLELGDSALYFCASSVDGDGYTFGSGTRLTVV.

This chain connects TRBV24-1 to TRBJ2-5; TRBD2 might be the D (6 bases). V was clipped by 4 bases and J by 7 bases, with 12 bases between them. Germline CDR1 and CDR2: KGHDR and SFDVKD. The CDR3 spans 13 residues. The CDR3 DNA follows: TGTGCCACCAGTGAGGGCGAGGGAGGGACCCAGTACTTC. It codes for CATSEGEGGTQYF.